This T cell receptor beta chain was sequenced for a study of cytomegalovirus exposure and HLA in healthy donors. Study summary: A prior study identified 90 million to 120 million unique TCR beta sequences from 200 million or so T cells. Study-wide results and limits: Later work showed greater clonal expansion in HLA-associated TCR beta chains than in equally common others. Cytomegalovirus association was assigned to some 160 TCR beta chains. A missense variant in DCLRE1C was later tied to TCR beta V- and J-gene trimming.

Note on this clone: What it binds is not known.

The PCR contained 60 Vbeta and 13 Jbeta primers. Sequenced by immunoSEQ multiplex PCR; TCRdb stores in-frame clones only, minus some. The data hold 110,000 or so clones, with around two thirds observed a single time. CDR1 and CDR2 (germline): SGDLS, YYNGEE. There are 15 residues in the CDR3. V gave up 2 bases and J gave up 4 bases; unmatched junction bases: 5. The source material was PBMCs. This TCR was sampled from a human donor in good health. J is TRBJ2-3 and V is TRBV9, with 9 bases that match TRBD1. This CDR3 reads CASSVNRGRADTQYF. DNA of the CDR3: TGTGCCAGCAGCGTTAACAGGGGGCGTGCAGATACGCAGTATTTT.